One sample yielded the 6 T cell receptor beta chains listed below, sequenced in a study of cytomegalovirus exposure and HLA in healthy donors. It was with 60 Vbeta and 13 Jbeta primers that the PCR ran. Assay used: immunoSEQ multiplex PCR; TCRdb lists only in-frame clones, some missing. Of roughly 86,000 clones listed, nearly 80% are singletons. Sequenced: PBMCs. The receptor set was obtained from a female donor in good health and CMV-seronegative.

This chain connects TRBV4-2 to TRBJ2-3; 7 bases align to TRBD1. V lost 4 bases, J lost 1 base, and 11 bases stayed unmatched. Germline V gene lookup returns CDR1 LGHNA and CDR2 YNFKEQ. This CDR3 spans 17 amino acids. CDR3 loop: CASSRYFRDSGTDTQYF. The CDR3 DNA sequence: TGTGCCAGCAGCCGATATTTCCGGGACAGCGGCACAGATACGCAGTATTTT.

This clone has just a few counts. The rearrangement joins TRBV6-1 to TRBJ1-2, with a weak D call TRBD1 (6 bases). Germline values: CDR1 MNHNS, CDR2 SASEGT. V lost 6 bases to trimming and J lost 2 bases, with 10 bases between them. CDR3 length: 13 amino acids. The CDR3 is CASRETGNYGYTF. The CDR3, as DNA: TGTGCCAGCAGGGAGACAGGCAACTATGGCTACACCTTC.

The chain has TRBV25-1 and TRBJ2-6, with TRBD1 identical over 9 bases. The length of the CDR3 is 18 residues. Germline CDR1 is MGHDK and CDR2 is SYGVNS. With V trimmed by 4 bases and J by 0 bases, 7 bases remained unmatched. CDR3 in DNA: TGTGCCAGCAGTGGATGGACAGGGGTCGCCTCTGGGGCCAACGTCCTGACTTTC. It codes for CASSGWTGVASGANVLTF. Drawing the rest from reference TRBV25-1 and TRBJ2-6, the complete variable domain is EADIYQTPRYLVIGTGKKITLECSQTMGHDKMYWYQQDPGMELHLIHYSYGVNSTEKGDLSSESTVSRIRTEHFPLTLESARPSHTSQYLCASSGWTGVASGANVLTFGAGSRLTVL.

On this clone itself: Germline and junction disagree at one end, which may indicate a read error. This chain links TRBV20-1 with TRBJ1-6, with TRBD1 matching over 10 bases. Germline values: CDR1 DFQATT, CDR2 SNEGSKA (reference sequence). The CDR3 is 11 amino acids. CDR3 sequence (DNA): TGCAGTGCCACACACCGGGACAGGGGATACTTT. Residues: CSATHRDRGYF.

CDR3 in amino acids: CASSDQGARTEAFF. In nucleotides, the CDR3 is TGCGCCAGCAGCGACCAGGGGGCGCGCACTGAAGCTTTCTTT. The chain uses TRBV5-1 and TRBJ1-1, with TRBD1 matching over 8 bases. Germline CDR1 reads SGHRS; CDR2 reads YFSETQ. The CDR3 length is 14 residues. The trim removed 4 bases at V and 4 bases at J, leaving 6 bases unmatched.

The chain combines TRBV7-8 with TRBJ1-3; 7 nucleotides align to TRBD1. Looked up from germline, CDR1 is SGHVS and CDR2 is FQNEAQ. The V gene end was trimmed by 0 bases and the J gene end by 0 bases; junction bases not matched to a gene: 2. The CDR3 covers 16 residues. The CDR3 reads CASSLADRPSGNTIYF. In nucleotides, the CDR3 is TGTGCCAGCAGCTTAGCGGACAGGCCCTCTGGAAACACCATATATTTT.